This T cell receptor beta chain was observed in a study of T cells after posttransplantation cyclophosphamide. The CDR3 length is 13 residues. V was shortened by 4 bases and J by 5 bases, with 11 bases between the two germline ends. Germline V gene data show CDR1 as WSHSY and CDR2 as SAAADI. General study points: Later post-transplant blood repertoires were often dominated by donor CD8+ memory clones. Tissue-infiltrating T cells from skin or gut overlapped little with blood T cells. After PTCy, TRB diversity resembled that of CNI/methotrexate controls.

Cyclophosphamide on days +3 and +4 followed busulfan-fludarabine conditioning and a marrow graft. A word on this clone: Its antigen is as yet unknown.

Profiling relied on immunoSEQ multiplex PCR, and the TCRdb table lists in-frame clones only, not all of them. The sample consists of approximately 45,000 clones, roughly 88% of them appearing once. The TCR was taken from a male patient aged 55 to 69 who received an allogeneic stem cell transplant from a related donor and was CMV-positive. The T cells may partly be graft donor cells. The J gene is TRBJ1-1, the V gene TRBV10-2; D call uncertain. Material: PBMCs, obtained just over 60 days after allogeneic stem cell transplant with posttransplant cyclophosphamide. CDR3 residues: CASSVSSETEAFF. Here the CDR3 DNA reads TGCGCCAGCAGTGTCTCCTCGGAGACTGAAGCTTTCTTT.